These T cell receptor beta chains were read from a single sample in a study of cytomegalovirus exposure and HLA in healthy donors. This table comes from immunoSEQ multiplex PCR, and its TCRdb copy is limited to in-frame clones, with some not included. This table holds around 180,000 clones, roughly 74% found once. Source material: PBMCs. The receptors originated from a woman aged 25 to 39 in good health and CMV-seropositive. CDR3s leave out the opening cysteine and the closing phenylalanine or tryptophan. Each record gives: clone size, V gene, J gene, CDR3 protein. Clone size is given for some rows only: seen once, a few or many times, or a class if the clone is expanded.

clone_size: .
v_call: TRBV5-5
j_call: TRBJ1-3
cdr3_aa: ASSWTPSSGNTIY

clone_size: .
v_call: TRBV4-1
j_call: TRBJ1-1
cdr3_aa: ASSQDHSGYTEAF

clone_size: few
v_call: TRBV7-9
j_call: TRBJ2-1
cdr3_aa: ASSPSSGVINEQF

clone_size: .
v_call: TRBV20-1
j_call: TRBJ1-2
cdr3_aa: RTGINGYT

clone_size: .
v_call: TRBV6-1
j_call: TRBJ1-1
cdr3_aa: ASTGWNTEAF

clone_size: .
v_call: TRBV4-2
j_call: TRBJ1-2
cdr3_aa: ASTRQGANYGYT

clone_size: .
v_call: TRBV28
j_call: TRBJ2-5
cdr3_aa: ASSYPPTGEETQY

clone_size: .
v_call: TRBV18
j_call: TRBJ1-1
cdr3_aa: ASSPGSGGYAEAF

clone_size: .
v_call: TRBV28
j_call: TRBJ1-1
cdr3_aa: ASSLRVLNTEAF

clone_size: .
v_call: TRBV9
j_call: TRBJ1-5
cdr3_aa: ASSVGAGDQPQH

clone_size: .
v_call: TRBV28
j_call: TRBJ2-7
cdr3_aa: ASSLRGSFHEQY

clone_size: once
v_call: TRBV4-1
j_call: TRBJ2-7
cdr3_aa: ASSQDWTIYEQY

clone_size: .
v_call: TRBV15
j_call: TRBJ2-7
cdr3_aa: ATSRGTVYDEQY

clone_size: .
v_call: TRBV15
j_call: TRBJ2-5
cdr3_aa: ATSRVTRRGEETQY

clone_size: .
v_call: TRBV7-9
j_call: TRBJ2-1
cdr3_aa: ASSLSGYNEQF

clone_size: few
v_call: TRBV28
j_call: TRBJ1-2
cdr3_aa: ASSFPVLVGGLGINYGYT

clone_size: .
v_call: TRBV14
j_call: TRBJ1-1
cdr3_aa: ASTQTANTEAF

clone_size: .
v_call: TRBV5-6
j_call: TRBJ1-4
cdr3_aa: ASSSPGQKNEKLF

clone_size: once
v_call: TRBV28
j_call: TRBJ1-5
cdr3_aa: ASSWGFGGDQPQH

clone_size: .
v_call: TRBV19
j_call: TRBJ1-1
cdr3_aa: ASSSGGAGGYTEAF

clone_size: .
v_call: TRBV14
j_call: TRBJ1-1
cdr3_aa: ASSQDRVNTEAF

clone_size: .
v_call: TRBV7-9
j_call: .
cdr3_aa: ASSLAQGKFYEQY

clone_size: .
v_call: TRBV5-4
j_call: TRBJ2-1
cdr3_aa: ASSPPSGPYNEQF

clone_size: .
v_call: TRBV4-1
j_call: .
cdr3_aa: ASSRAFGPADEQY

clone_size: once
v_call: TRBV7-6
j_call: TRBJ2-5
cdr3_aa: ASSSLGTSGSRGVETQY

clone_size: few
v_call: TRBV6-1
j_call: TRBJ2-1
cdr3_aa: ASGTGTSGGLF

clone_size: .
v_call: TRBV28
j_call: TRBJ2-2
cdr3_aa: ASSSTSGNTGELF

clone_size: .
v_call: TRBV7-9
j_call: TRBJ2-7
cdr3_aa: SSSQTTAYEQY

clone_size: .
v_call: TRBV6-5
j_call: TRBJ2-1
cdr3_aa: ASSYSGAAYNEQF

clone_size: few
v_call: TRBV28
j_call: TRBJ2-1
cdr3_aa: ASNPTGFNEQF

clone_size: .
v_call: TRBV4-2
j_call: TRBJ2-7
cdr3_aa: ASSQAGIYEQY

clone_size: .
v_call: TRBV2
j_call: TRBJ2-2
cdr3_aa: ASSDSRDKKTGELF

clone_size: once
v_call: TRBV28
j_call: TRBJ2-1
cdr3_aa: ASSDPSRGGMRPYNEQF

clone_size: few
v_call: TRBV11-2
j_call: TRBJ1-2
cdr3_aa: ASSPDRASYGYT

clone_size: .
v_call: TRBV7-9
j_call: TRBJ2-3
cdr3_aa: ASSLSEVSADTQY

clone_size: .
v_call: TRBV11-2
j_call: TRBJ2-2
cdr3_aa: ASTGGARYTGELF